What follows is one T cell receptor (beta chain) and its context. Its antigen is undetermined. This specimen comes from a study of cytomegalovirus exposure and HLA in healthy donors. Findings of the study overall: Reports credit the classifier with highly specific, highly sensitive diagnosis of cytomegalovirus status. A later analysis reportedly identified an Asian-associated ancestry cluster as carrying fewer N-insertions than the approximately 670-donor mean.

This CDR3 spans 15 amino acids. CDR1 and CDR2 from the germline V gene are SGDLS and YYNGEE. V lost 4 bases to trimming and J lost 4 bases; unmatched junction nucleotides: 7. 13 Jbeta primers and 60 Vbeta primers were used for the PCR. Here immunoSEQ multiplex PCR was the method, and the copy in TCRdb shows in-frame clones only, minus some. The table records under 200,000 clones, roughly 74% of them present only once. The chain joins TRBV9 to TRBJ1-2, with 10 bases lining up with TRBD1. Sample: PBMCs. The clonotype was recovered from a male donor in good health and CMV-seronegative. The CDR3 coding sequence is TGTGCCAGCAGCTCAGGGACAGGGGATTCCTATGGCTACACCTTC. Amino acids: CASSSGTGDSYGYTF.